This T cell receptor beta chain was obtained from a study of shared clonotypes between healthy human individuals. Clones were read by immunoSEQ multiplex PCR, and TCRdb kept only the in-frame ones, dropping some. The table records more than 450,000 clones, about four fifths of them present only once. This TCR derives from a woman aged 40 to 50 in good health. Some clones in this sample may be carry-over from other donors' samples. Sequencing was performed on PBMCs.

The CDR3 DNA reads as TGTGCCAGTAGAGGGACTAGCGGGAGAGAGGGGAACACAGATACGCAGTATTTT. It yields the protein CASRGTSGREGNTDTQYF. This chain joins TRBV19 and TRBJ2-3; 14 nucleotides align to TRBD2. Germline V CDR1 and CDR2: LNHDA, SQIVND (reference sequence). V shed 6 bases, J shed 2 bases, and the junction held 10 bases outside the gene matches. The CDR3 totals 18 residues.